A selection of T cell receptor beta chains follows, all from one sample in a study of human T cells and chemical hapten exposure. TCRdb re-derived calls from the RACE reads in MiXCR, one entry per CDR3 protein. The table shows 180,000 or so distinct CDR3 sequences, with 14% occurring only once. Sequencing was performed on whole blood, taken in connection with sensitization to the hapten diphenylcyclopropenone (DPC). These receptors were collected from a young woman with alopecia areata. Some clones in this sample may be carry-over from other donors' samples. Each CDR3 is given with its conserved first and last residue. Fields, in order: V gene, clone size, D gene, J gene, CDR3 protein, CDR3 DNA. D genes are given only for firm matches. Size is omitted from some rows. Given values are once, few, many or a class for expanded clones.

>TRBV2|many|NA|TRBJ2-5
CASGIREETQYF
TGTGCCAGCGGGATAAGAGAAGAGACCCAGTACTTC
>TRBV6-2/TRBV6-3|many|NA|TRBJ1-1
CASSYSWTPNTEAFF
TGTGCCAGCAGTTACTCGTGGACACCGAACACTGAAGCTTTCTTT
>TRBV19|many|TRBD1|TRBJ2-5
CASSGWTGDQYF
TGTGCCAGTAGTGGTTGGACAGGCGACCAGTACTTC
>TRBV20-1|few|TRBD2|TRBJ2-5
CSALGLVEETQYF
TGCAGTGCTTTAGGACTAGTCGAAGAGACCCAGTACTTC
>TRBV6-2/TRBV6-3|few|NA|TRBJ2-6
CASLGPDNVLTF
TGTGCCAGCCTAGGTCCGGACAACGTCCTGACTTTC
>TRBV15|NA|NA|TRBJ1-4
CATRLTARNEKLFF
TGTGCCACCAGGCTGACAGCCCGTAATGAAAAACTGTTTTTT
>TRBV7-2|NA|NA|TRBJ1-2
CASSLVGGITNYGYTF
TGTGCCAGCAGCTTAGTGGGAGGGATCACTAACTATGGCTACACCTTC
>TRBV7-2|many|NA|TRBJ2-1
CASSLVGNEQFF
TGTGCCAGCAGCTTAGTGGGGAATGAGCAGTTCTTC
>TRBV6-2/TRBV6-3|few|TRBD1|TRBJ2-2
CASSLRGQGANTGELFF
TGTGCCAGCAGTCTTCGCGGACAGGGCGCGAACACCGGGGAGCTGTTTTTT
>TRBV3-1|NA|NA|TRBJ2-7
CASSQGTGHGEAGSPYEQYF
TGTGCCAGCAGCCAAGGAACGGGACATGGGGAAGCGGGGTCCCCGTACGAGCAGTACTTC
>TRBV29-1|few|NA|TRBJ2-3
CSVVSGGQHTDTQYF
TGCAGCGTTGTGTCGGGGGGACAGCACACAGATACGCAGTATTTT
>TRBV5-1|NA|TRBD1|TRBJ2-7
CANSVPGQGAGEQYF
TGCGCCAACAGCGTCCCGGGACAGGGGGCCGGAGAGCAGTACTTC
>TRBV9|few|TRBD1|TRBJ1-6
CASSVSQGAYSPLHF
TGTGCCAGCAGCGTTAGCCAGGGGGCCTATTCACCCCTCCACTTT
>TRBV6-2/TRBV6-3|many|NA|TRBJ1-5
CASSYGGRQPQHF
TGTGCCAGCAGTTACGGGGGTAGGCAGCCCCAGCATTTT
>TRBV7-3|NA|TRBD2|TRBJ2-3
CASSAQTSGGADTQYF
TGTGCCAGCAGCGCCCAGACTAGCGGGGGTGCAGATACGCAGTATTTT
>TRBV7-2|few|NA|TRBJ2-3
CASSPGFADTQYF
TGTGCCAGCAGCCCAGGGTTCGCAGATACGCAGTATTTT
>TRBV5-1|few|NA|TRBJ2-3
CASSLARDSTDTQYF
TGCGCCAGCAGCTTGGCCAGGGATAGCACAGATACGCAGTATTTT
>TRBV6-2/TRBV6-3|few|NA|TRBJ2-5
CASSYDLQETQYF
TGTGCCAGCAGTTACGACTTACAAGAGACCCAGTACTTC
>TRBV25-1|NA|NA|TRBJ1-5
CASSDSVSNQPQHF
TGTGCCAGCAGTGACAGCGTTAGCAATCAGCCCCAGCATTTT
>TRBV18|once|NA|TRBJ1-4
CASSPVGVATNEKLFF
TGTGCCAGCTCACCTGTGGGGGTCGCAACTAATGAAAAACTGTTTTTT
>TRBV5-6|few|NA|TRBJ2-1
CASSLLDSSSYNEQFF
TGTGCCAGCAGCTTATTAGACAGCAGCTCCTACAATGAGCAGTTCTTC
>TRBV4-2|once|NA|TRBJ2-7
CALGGPGPHSYEQYF
TGTGCCCTCGGAGGTCCGGGACCGCACTCCTACGAGCAGTACTTC
>TRBV9|few|TRBD1|TRBJ2-1
CASSTKTGGLSEQFF
TGTGCCAGCAGCACAAAGACAGGGGGCTTGAGTGAGCAGTTCTTC
>TRBV7-8|NA|NA|TRBJ1-5
CASSSPAGPFSNQPQHF
TGTGCCAGCAGTTCTCCGGCCGGTCCATTTAGCAATCAGCCCCAGCATTTT
>TRBV7-9|few|NA|TRBJ1-4
CASSLAGVSEKLFF
TGTGCCAGCAGCTTGGCAGGTGTGAGTGAAAAACTGTTTTTT
>TRBV4-3|many|NA|TRBJ1-1
CASSQGRGNTEAFF
TGCGCCAGCAGCCAGGGCAGGGGAAACACTGAAGCTTTCTTT
>TRBV12-3/TRBV12-4|few|NA|TRBJ1-4
CASSSRNNEKLFF
TGTGCCAGCAGTTCCCGGAATAATGAAAAACTGTTTTTT
>TRBV6-2/TRBV6-3|few|TRBD2|TRBJ2-7
CASSPSGAYYEQYF
TGTGCCAGCAGTCCTAGCGGGGCTTACTACGAGCAGTACTTC
>TRBV4-2|NA|NA|TRBJ2-5
CASSQDPLGGLQETQYF
TGTGCCAGCAGCCAAGATCCCCTGGGGGGGCTCCAAGAGACCCAGTACTTC
>TRBV5-1|many|NA|TRBJ1-2
CASSLGERVYGYTF
TGCGCCAGCAGCTTGGGGGAGCGCGTCTATGGCTACACCTTC
>TRBV27|NA|NA|TRBJ2-7
CASSLSAEGSYEQYF
TGTGCCAGCAGTTTATCGGCAGAGGGGTCCTACGAGCAGTACTTC
>TRBV7-9|NA|NA|TRBJ2-5
CASSSGAGHYF
TGTGCCAGCAGCTCCGGAGCGGGACATTACTTC
>TRBV7-9|NA|NA|TRBJ2-1
CASSLVRGLVAGKTNYNEQFF
TGTGCCAGCAGCTTAGTAAGGGGATTAGTCGCCGGCAAAACTAACTACAATGAGCAGTTCTTC
>TRBV29-1|NA|TRBD1|TRBJ2-2
CSVKPTGTNTGELFF
TGCAGCGTCAAACCGACAGGGACGAACACCGGGGAGCTGTTTTTT
>TRBV3-1|NA|NA|TRBJ2-7
CASSQDSQVQYF
TGTGCCAGCAGCCAAGATTCTCAGGTGCAGTACTTC
>TRBV20-1|many|TRBD2|TRBJ2-7
CSASRIAGTSGEQYF
TGCAGTGCTAGCCGAATCGCCGGGACTAGCGGCGAGCAGTACTTC
>TRBV7-2|NA|NA|TRBJ2-2
CASSPAGVITGELFF
TGTGCCAGCAGCCCCGCCGGCGTCATCACCGGGGAGCTGTTTTTT
>TRBV12-3/TRBV12-4|many|NA|TRBJ1-1
CASSLSPAGGGTEAFF
TGTGCCAGCAGTTTATCCCCGGCCGGGGGGGGAACTGAAGCTTTCTTT
>TRBV7-8|once|NA|TRBJ2-3
CASSFRRRGSTDTQYF
TGTGCCAGCAGCTTTCGTCGCAGGGGATCCACAGATACGCAGTATTTT
>TRBV28|NA|NA|TRBJ1-6
CASTFQGPSNSPLHF
TGTGCCAGCACTTTTCAGGGTCCATCTAATTCACCCCTCCACTTT
>TRBV5-1|NA|NA|TRBJ1-1
CASSPFLGNTEAFF
TGCGCCAGCAGCCCCTTTTTGGGGAACACTGAAGCTTTCTTT
>TRBV10-3|NA|TRBD1|TRBJ1-2
CAISENRGPGYTF
TGTGCCATCAGTGAAAACAGGGGCCCTGGCTACACCTTC
>TRBV14|few|TRBD1|TRBJ1-5
CASSQVRGLCNQPQHF
TGTGCCAGCAGCCAAGTGAGGGGGCTGTGCAATCAGCCCCAGCATTTT
>TRBV7-9|few|NA|TRBJ2-1
CASSLGGVDEQFF
TGTGCCAGCAGCTTAGGGGGCGTCGATGAGCAGTTCTTC
>TRBV12-3/TRBV12-4|NA|NA|TRBJ2-2
CASSSSYGELFF
TGTGCCAGCAGCTCTAGCTACGGGGAGCTGTTTTTT
>TRBV12-3/TRBV12-4|many|NA|TRBJ2-3
CASSRDRNSRTDTQYF
TGTGCCAGCAGCCGCGACAGGAACTCACGCACAGATACGCAGTATTTT
>TRBV28|few|NA|TRBJ1-2
CASSLETASGGSNYGYTF
TGTGCCAGCAGTTTAGAGACAGCCTCTGGGGGTTCTAACTATGGCTACACCTTC
>TRBV6-2/TRBV6-3|few|NA|TRBJ2-1
CASLRRNNEQFF
TGTGCCAGCCTTCGAAGGAACAATGAGCAGTTCTTC
>TRBV7-2|many|TRBD1|TRBJ1-4
CASSLNRGEKLFF
TGTGCCAGCAGCTTGAACAGGGGAGAAAAACTGTTTTTT
>TRBV9|many|NA|TRBJ1-4
CASSVDWRQNEKLFF
TGTGCCAGCAGCGTAGACTGGAGGCAGAATGAAAAACTGTTTTTT
>TRBV6-5|few|NA|TRBJ2-7
CASIESRDRYEQYF
TGTGCCAGCATTGAATCCAGGGACCGCTACGAGCAGTACTTC
>TRBV7-8|NA|NA|TRBJ2-2
CASSLDGLWNTGELFF
TGTGCCAGCAGCTTAGACGGGCTCTGGAACACCGGGGAGCTGTTTTTT
>TRBV6-2/TRBV6-3|NA|NA|TRBJ2-1
CASSSPLAWGNEQFF
TGTGCCAGCAGTTCTCCGCTGGCATGGGGCAATGAGCAGTTCTTC
>TRBV25-1|few|NA|TRBJ2-1
CASSGLDGAAYNEQFF
TGTGCCAGCAGTGGACTGGACGGGGCCGCCTACAATGAGCAGTTCTTC
>TRBV28|NA|TRBD1|TRBJ2-7
CASSSTGISVQYF
TGTGCCAGCAGTTCGACAGGGATATCGGTGCAGTACTTC
>TRBV19|few|NA|TRBJ2-2
CASNPRGVRNTGELFF
TGTGCCAGTAACCCTCGAGGGGTTCGGAACACCGGGGAGCTGTTTTTT
>TRBV18|many|TRBD1|TRBJ2-7
CASSPTGTGTYEQYF
TGTGCCAGCTCACCAACAGGGACAGGGACCTACGAGCAGTACTTC